Following are 5 T cell receptor beta chains from one sample sequenced in a study of blood T cell repertoires in COVID-19. TCRdb keeps only in-frame clones here, not all; method: immunoSEQ multiplex PCR. Counted here are about 200,000 clones, about four fifths occurring once; the ten biggest clones make up more than 9%. Sample: peripheral blood. The receptors derive from a woman of 80 years or more with acute or convalescent COVID-19.

The chain couples TRBV5-5 to TRBJ1-6; D is unclear. V was clipped by 1 base and J by 8 bases, with 10 bases between them. Germline lookup yields CDR1 SGHKS and CDR2 YYEKEE (reference sequence). This CDR3 region has 14 residues. The DNA for the CDR3 is TGTGCCAGCAGCTTGCATTCCGGAGATTCACCCCTCCACTTT. Translating gives CASSLHSGDSPLHF.

The chain is built from TRBV5-4 and TRBJ1-5, with 9 bases lining up with TRBD1. This CDR3 spans 14 amino acids. J was trimmed by 4 bases and V by 3 bases; bases with no gene match: 2. Germline CDR1 SGHNT, CDR2 YYREEE (reference sequence). The CDR3 bases are TGTGCCAGCAGCTCGGACAGGGGAAATCAGCCCCAGCATTTT. Protein product: CASSSDRGNQPQHF.

The J gene is TRBJ1-1, the V gene TRBV29-1; D is ambiguous. The CDR3 is 13 residues long. CDR1 SQVTM and CDR2 ANQGSEA come from the germline V gene. Trimming left V 2 bases short and J 0 bases short, with 7 bases between. CDR3 region: CSVELQVNTEAFF. The CDR3 DNA sequence: TGCAGCGTTGAATTGCAGGTGAACACTGAAGCTTTCTTT.

The V call is TRBV7-2, the J call TRBJ1-5; 10 nucleotides match TRBD1. CDR1 is SGHTA and CDR2 is FQGNSA in the germline V gene. The CDR3 runs to 15 residues. The V segment lost 1 base and the J segment 7 bases; nucleotides outside the gene matches: 4. The CDR3 nucleotides read TGTGCCAGCAGCTTAGGGCGGGGACAGGGGCAGCCCCAGCATTTT. Translated, it gives CASSLGRGQGQPQHF.

The genes are TRBV10-3 and TRBJ1-4; 7 bases align to TRBD1. CDR3 length: 15 residues. Germline V gene lookup returns CDR1 ENHRY and CDR2 SYGVKD. V was pared by 2 bases and J by 5 bases, with 5 bases of the junction left unmatched. CDR3 amino acids: CAISERGDRNEKLFF. CDR3 DNA sequence: TGTGCCATCAGTGAGAGGGGGGACAGAAATGAAAAACTGTTTTTT.